The 23 T cell receptor beta chains listed next were all sequenced from one sample in a study of brain T cells in children with intractable seizures (dated by TCRdb to the early 2020s). Library method: the immunoSEQ multiplex PCR assay. TCRdb stores this immuneACCESS table with in-frame sequences only. Part of the clones is absent; in the studies checked, under half of the shortfall reflects unresolved V genes, and no reason is known for the rest. The sample contains under 150,000 clones, 85% to 95% of them found a single time. About 4% of the sample comes from the top ten. The sample's time point label, in plain terms: resected brain tissue, or blood drawn just prior to surgery. Sequenced here: peripheral blood, sampled at surgery. These TCRs come from a boy in the first two years of life with hemimegalencephaly and intractable seizures.

This rearrangement joins TRBV28 to TRBJ2-2; D perhaps matches TRBD2 (6 bases). V lost 6 bases, J lost 1 base, and 9 bases lay in between. Germline lookup yields CDR1 MDHEN and CDR2 SYDVKM. This CDR3 has 14 amino acids. CDR3: CASSPGRNTGELFF. CDR3 nucleotide sequence: TGTGCCAGCAGCCCCGGGAGGAACACCGGGGAGCTGTTTTTT. The full variable domain, rest sourced from reference TRBV28 and TRBJ2-2, is DVKVTQSSRYLVKRTGEKVFLECVQDMDHENMFWYRQDPGLGLRLIYFSYDVKMKEKGDIPEGYSVSREKKERFSLILESASTNQTSMYLCASSPGRNTGELFFGEGSRLTVL.

CDR3 sequence (DNA): TGTGCCACCTCTACGGACAGATCCCAACAGTCCCAGCATTTT. Translation: CATSTDRSQQSQHF. The J gene is TRBJ1-5, the V gene TRBV19, with D perhaps matching TRBD1 (6 bases). This CDR3 is built from 14 residues. Trimming cost V 10 bases and J 11 bases, with 24 bases left between them. Germline V gives CDR1 LNHDA, CDR2 SQIVND (reference sequence).

V gene TRBV15 combines with J gene TRBJ2-7; D remains unclear. From germline, CDR1 is LNHNV and CDR2 YYDKDF (reference sequence). The CDR3 is 13 amino acids. The V end lost 0 bases, the J end lost 2 bases, and 5 bases lay between the germline ends. The CDR3 sequence: CATSRDLPYEQYF. The CDR3 nucleotides read TGTGCCACCAGCAGAGATCTTCCCTACGAGCAGTACTTC. The full variable domain, rest sourced from reference TRBV15 and TRBJ2-7, is DAMVIQNPRYQVTQFGKPVTLSCSQTLNHNVMYWYQQKSSQAPKLLFHYYDKDFNNEADTPDNFQSRRPNTSFCFLDIRSPGLGDTAMYLCATSRDLPYEQYFGPGTRLTVT.

V usage is TRBV27 and J usage is TRBJ2-7; TRBD1 matches 8 bases. With V trimmed by 5 bases and J by 1 base, 13 bases remained unmatched. The CDR3 length is 17 residues. In germline, CDR1 is MNHEY, CDR2 SMNVEV (reference sequence). The CDR3 spells CASSPWPGDRSSYEQYF. The CDR3, as DNA: TGTGCCAGCAGTCCCTGGCCCGGGGACAGGAGTTCCTACGAGCAGTACTTC.

The chain recombines TRBV3-1 (or the pseudogene TRBV3-2) with TRBJ2-7; 14 nucleotides line up with TRBD2. The CDR3 spans 17 residues. V lost 2 bases and J lost 5; bases outside the gene matches: 8. CDR1 is LGHDT, CDR2 YNNKEL, per germline (reference sequence). The CDR3 nucleotides are TGTGCCAGCAGCCAACAACTTCCGGGACTAGCGGGAGACGAGCAGTACTTC. Its translation: CASSQQLPGLAGDEQYF.

The DNA of the CDR3 is TGTGCCAGCAGCTTAGCCAAGCGAGGACGGAGCGGGACTGGCGCAGATACGCAGTATTTT. Translation: CASSLAKRGRSGTGADTQYF. This chain links TRBV7-8 with TRBJ2-3; 7 bases are shared with TRBD2. Germline V gene data show CDR1 as SGHVS and CDR2 as FQNEAQ. The CDR3 totals 20 residues. V was clipped by 0 bases and J by 4 bases; unmatched bases: 19. The full variable domain, rest sourced from reference TRBV7-8 and TRBJ2-3, is GAGVSQSPRYKVAKRGQDVALRCDPISGHVSLFWYQQALGQGPEFLTYFQNEAQLDKSGLPSDRFFAERPEGSVSTLKIQRTQQEDSAVYLCASSLAKRGRSGTGADTQYFGPGTRLTVL.

The V call is TRBV11-1, the J call TRBJ2-7, with a weak D call TRBD2 (6 bases). The CDR3 length is 14 residues. Germline V lookup: CDR1 SGHAT, CDR2 FQDESV (reference sequence). The V gene lost 4 bases and the J gene lost 6 bases, with 16 bases spanning the gap. The DNA for the CDR3 is TGTGCCAGCAGCTCCCCCGGGGGATCGGGCGAGCAGTACTTC. Translating it yields CASSSPGGSGEQYF.

The J gene is TRBJ1-5, the V gene TRBV6-6; D call uncertain. The CDR3 is made up of 15 amino acids. Germline V gives CDR1 MNHNY, CDR2 SVGAGI (reference sequence). V was shortened by 6 bases and J by 4 bases, with 16 bases between the two germline ends. CDR3 amino acids: CASSSTSLGNQPQHF. The CDR3 nucleotides read TGTGCCAGCAGCTCTACGTCCCTGGGGAATCAGCCCCAGCATTTT.

V usage is TRBV1 and J usage is TRBJ2-1; the D call TRBD2 from the table was never checked on the DNA. TRBV1 represents a pseudogene. The CDR3 consists of 20 residues. The CDR3 spells CTSSQVGQVLAGESYNEQFF. The CDR3 DNA is TGCACCAGCAGCCAGGTTGGTCAGGTTTTAGCGGGAGAATCCTACAATGAGCAGTTCTTC.

The chain uses TRBV20-1 and TRBJ2-2, with a weak D call TRBD1 (6 bases). Germline assignment: CDR1 DFQATT and CDR2 SNEGSKA (reference sequence). This CDR3 comprises 14 residues. V lost 3 bases, J lost 5 bases, and 13 bases lay in between. DNA for the CDR3: TGCAGTGCTAGTAGGCCAGGGGAAACCGGGGAGCTGTTTTTT. Protein product: CSASRPGETGELFF.

The V call is TRBV6-5, the J call TRBJ1-6, with 7 bases identical to TRBD1. Germline-derived CDR1 and CDR2 are MNHEY and SVGAGI. V dropped 8 bases and J dropped 9; count of bases not matched to a gene: 4. The CDR3 has 12 residues. This CDR3 reads CASGRGTSPLHF. CDR3 DNA: TGTGCCAGCGGCAGGGGGACTTCACCCCTCCACTTT.

The J gene is TRBJ2-7, the V gene TRBV2; TRBD2 aligns across 14 bases. This CDR3 has 18 residues. The germline V gene has CDR1 SNHLY and CDR2 FYNNEI. V was clipped by 8 bases and J by 0 bases; unmatched bases: 12. The chain's CDR3 is CASYYPGTSGSHSYEQYF. For the CDR3, the DNA is TGTGCCAGCTACTACCCCGGGACTAGCGGGAGCCACTCCTACGAGCAGTACTTC.

This chain joins TRBV25-1 and TRBJ2-4; no reliable D call. Germline V lookup: CDR1 MGHDK, CDR2 SYGVNS. Deletions cut 1 base from V and 1 base from J, with 8 bases between. This CDR3 has 15 amino acids. Here the CDR3 DNA reads TGTGCCAGCAGTGAATTTGTGGGTGCCAAAAACATTCAGTACTTC. This gives the protein CASSEFVGAKNIQYF. The full variable domain, with the rest looked up from reference TRBV25-1 and TRBJ2-4, is EADIYQTPRYLVIGTGKKITLECSQTMGHDKMYWYQQDPGMELHLIHYSYGVNSTEKGDLSSESTVSRIRTEHFPLTLESARPSHTSQYLCASSEFVGAKNIQYFGAGTRLSVL.

This chain joins TRBV6-2 or TRBV6-3 and TRBJ2-7; 9 nucleotides match TRBD2. The CDR3 extends over 15 amino acids. V trimming: 2 bases; J trimming: 4 bases; junction bases outside the gene matches: 6. Germline values: CDR1 MNHEY, CDR2 SVGEGT. The CDR3 DNA sequence: TGTGCCAGCAGTTACAGATCTAGCGGGAAGTACGAGCAGTACTTC. As protein: CASSYRSSGKYEQYF.

The chain links TRBV18 to TRBJ2-7, with TRBD2 identical over 13 bases. The V segment lost 3 bases and the J segment 1 base; nucleotides outside the gene matches: 12. The CDR3 extends over 19 amino acids. Per germline, CDR1 KGHSH and CDR2 LQKENI. Here the CDR3 reads CASSPLVRLAGGISYEQYF. For the CDR3, the DNA is TGTGCCAGCTCACCCCTTGTCAGACTAGCGGGAGGAATTTCCTACGAGCAGTACTTC.

This chain uses TRBV4-2 with TRBJ1-5; 8 nucleotides align to TRBD1. The CDR3 loop spans 17 amino acids. J gave up 3 bases and V 3 bases, and 10 bases lay outside the gene matches. From germline, CDR1 is LGHNA and CDR2 YNFKEQ. CDR3: CASSHGTGGADNQPQHF. The CDR3 bases are TGTGCCAGCAGCCATGGAACAGGGGGAGCAGACAATCAGCCCCAGCATTTT.

The V and J genes are TRBV28 and TRBJ2-2; possible D gene TRBD1, 6 bases. This CDR3 region has 14 residues. Germline-derived CDR1 and CDR2 are MDHEN and SYDVKM. V lost 2 bases to trimming and J lost 5 bases, with 9 bases between them. The CDR3 is CASSLGGGTGELFF. The CDR3 DNA reads as TGTGCCAGCAGTTTAGGGGGCGGGACCGGGGAGCTGTTTTTT. Full variable domain (rest looked up from reference TRBV28 and TRBJ2-2): DVKVTQSSRYLVKRTGEKVFLECVQDMDHENMFWYRQDPGLGLRLIYFSYDVKMKEKGDIPEGYSVSREKKERFSLILESASTNQTSMYLCASSLGGGTGELFFGEGSRLTVL.

This rearrangement joins TRBV6-1 to TRBJ1-2; D may be TRBD1 (5 bases). The CDR3 loop spans 12 amino acids. Germline assignment: CDR1 MNHNS and CDR2 SASEGT. The germline V and J ends were trimmed by 6 bases and 7 bases, with 12 bases remaining between them. For the CDR3, the DNA is TGTGCCAGCAGCCCCAGGGACCCTGGCTACACCTTC. This translates into CASSPRDPGYTF.

The chain links TRBV4-1 to TRBJ2-2; 10 positions agree with TRBD2. Trimming cost V 4 bases and J 4 bases; bases outside gene matches: 21. Germline V lookup: CDR1 MGHRA, CDR2 YSYEKL. This CDR3 contains 21 residues. The CDR3 loop is CASSPFGGGLAVPRVTGELFF. CDR3 DNA sequence: TGCGCCAGCAGCCCCTTCGGGGGCGGACTAGCGGTTCCGAGGGTCACCGGGGAGCTGTTTTTT.

This chain joins TRBV6-2 or TRBV6-3 and TRBJ1-5, with D tentatively TRBD1 (5 bases). Germline CDR1 is MNHEY and CDR2 is SVGEGT. V lost 2 bases, J lost 3 bases, and 20 bases lay in between. This CDR3 comprises 18 residues. CDR3 coding DNA: TGTGCCAGCAGTTACGCGGGACCGGGAACCCCATCCAATCAGCCCCAGCATTTT. This gives the protein CASSYAGPGTPSNQPQHF.

The genes are TRBV7-3 and TRBJ2-5; 12 bases map to TRBD2. This CDR3 has 16 residues. V shed 5 bases and J 1 base; nucleotides not matched to a gene: 5. Germline V CDR1 and CDR2: SGHTA, FQGTGA. Here the CDR3 reads CASSLGLAGTQETQYF. The CDR3 DNA sequence: TGTGCCAGCAGCCTCGGACTAGCGGGAACCCAAGAGACCCAGTACTTC.

The chain employs TRBV29-1 and TRBJ2-3; D gene uncertain. With 7 bases removed from V and 2 bases from J, the gap between germline ends came to 13 bases. In germline, CDR1 is SQVTM, CDR2 ANQGSEA. The CDR3 is made up of 13 amino acids. CDR3 protein: CSALGRDTDTQYF. For the CDR3, the DNA is TGCAGCGCCCTAGGACGCGACACAGATACGCAGTATTTT.

This chain links TRBV5-5 with TRBJ2-7; no reliable D call. CDR1 SGHKS and CDR2 YYEKEE come from the germline V gene (reference sequence). The CDR3 extends over 13 amino acids. Trimming pared 1 base from V and 4 bases from J, leaving 9 bases between. CDR3 region: CASSLNRFYEQYF. The CDR3 nucleotides are TGTGCCAGCAGCTTGAACAGATTTTACGAGCAGTACTTC.